Described below is a single T cell receptor beta chain sequence and its context. The source of the sample is a study of T cell changes during pregnancy in multiple sclerosis. This table comes from immunoSEQ multiplex PCR, and its TCRdb copy is limited to in-frame clones, with some not included. The data contain about 83,000 clones, approximately 91% of them seen just once; the ten biggest clones take up approximately 3.3%. V lost 3 bases to trimming and J lost 3 bases, with 11 bases between them. CDR1 SGHTA and CDR2 FQGTGA come from the germline V gene. The CDR3 is made up of 14 amino acids. This sequence was found in a female donor in good health, serving as a control in a pregnancy study. Some clones in this sample may be carry-over from other donors' samples. Sequenced here: PBMCs, sampled in the first trimester of pregnancy. The chain employs TRBV7-3 and TRBJ1-2, with D possibly being TRBD1 (6 bases). The CDR3 region has the DNA TGTGCCAGCAGCTTGGGGGGGGCTGACTATGGCTACACCTTC. It encodes CASSLGGADYGYTF.